This record covers a single T cell receptor beta chain. The V gene's germline CDR1 is SQVTM and CDR2 ANQGSEA. The CDR3 length is 14 residues. Trimming cost V 4 bases and J 4 bases, with 17 bases left between them. The authors reverse transcribed roughly 0.5 to 1 ug RNA with random hexamers. It was immunoSEQ multiplex PCR that amplified TCR beta CDR3 across 54 Vbeta and 13 Jbeta. TCRdb ran MiXCR on the immunoSEQ multiplex PCR reads and lists one entry per CDR3 protein. The table has more than 90,000 distinct CDR3 sequences, 93% seen once. The record originates from a study of CD8 T cells in Susac syndrome.

The TCR comes from a human donor with multiple sclerosis. Sequencing was done on a sample of CD4+ T cells from PBMCs. This chain links TRBV29-1 with TRBJ2-7; D is undetermined. The chain's CDR3 is CSVAFGSIGYEQYF. CDR3 DNA: TGCAGCGTTGCCTTCGGATCGATCGGGTACGAGCAGTACTTC.